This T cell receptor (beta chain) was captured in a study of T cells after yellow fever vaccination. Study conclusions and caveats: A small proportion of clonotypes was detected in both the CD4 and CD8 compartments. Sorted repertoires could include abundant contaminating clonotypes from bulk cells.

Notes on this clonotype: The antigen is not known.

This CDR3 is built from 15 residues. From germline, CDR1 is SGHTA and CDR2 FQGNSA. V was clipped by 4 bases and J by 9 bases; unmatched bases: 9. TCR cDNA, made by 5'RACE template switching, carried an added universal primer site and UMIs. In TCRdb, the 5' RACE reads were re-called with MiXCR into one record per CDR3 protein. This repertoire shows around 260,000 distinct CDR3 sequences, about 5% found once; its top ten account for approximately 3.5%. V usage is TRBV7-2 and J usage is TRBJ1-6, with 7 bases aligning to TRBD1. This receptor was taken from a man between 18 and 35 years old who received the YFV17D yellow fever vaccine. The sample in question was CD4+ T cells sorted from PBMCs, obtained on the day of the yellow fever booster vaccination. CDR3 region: CASSSLRQGSSPLHF. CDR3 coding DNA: TGTGCCAGCAGCTCCCTACGACAGGGAAGTTCACCCCTCCACTTT.